This T cell receptor beta chain was obtained from a study of blood T cell repertoires in COVID-19. Study as a whole: Sites in the United States, Italy and Spain provided acute and convalescent COVID-19 samples. The analysed material was cDNA or gDNA that came from T cells, B-cell-depleted T cells, or PBMCs.

V lost 4 bases, J lost 4 bases, and 19 bases lay in between. The germline V gene has CDR1 MDHEN and CDR2 SYDVKM. The CDR3 spans 16 residues. Followed over time, Seattle patients had been enrolled while infection was active. In the study's own analysis: Amplified reference gene primers provided the basis for estimating nucleated cell counts. Only in-frame clones appear in the TCRdb table, and some are missing; sequencing was by immunoSEQ multiplex PCR. That table gives V, J and clone size, and the DNA gave D and trimming. The sample has about 58,000 clones, roughly four fifths seen once. The sequencing sample was made of peripheral blood. The receptor was derived from an elderly man with COVID-19, enrolled during active disease. This sequence joins TRBV28 and TRBJ1-1, with D perhaps matching TRBD1 (5 bases). The CDR3 nucleotides are TGTGCCAGCAGTTCATCCGGTTTAGGGGCGCCCACTGAAGCTTTCTTT. Protein sequence: CASSSSGLGAPTEAFF.